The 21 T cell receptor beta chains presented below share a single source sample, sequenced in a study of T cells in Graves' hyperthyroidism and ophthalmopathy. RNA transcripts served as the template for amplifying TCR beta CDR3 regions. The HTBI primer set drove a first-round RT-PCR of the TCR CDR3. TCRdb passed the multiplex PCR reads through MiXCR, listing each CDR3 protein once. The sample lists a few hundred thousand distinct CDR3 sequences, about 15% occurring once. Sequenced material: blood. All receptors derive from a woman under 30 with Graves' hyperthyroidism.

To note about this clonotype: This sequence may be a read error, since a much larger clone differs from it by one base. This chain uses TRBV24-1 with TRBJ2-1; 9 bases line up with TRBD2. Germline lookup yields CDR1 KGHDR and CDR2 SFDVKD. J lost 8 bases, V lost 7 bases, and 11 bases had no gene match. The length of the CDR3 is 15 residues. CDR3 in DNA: TGTGCCACCAGCCCCTATAGCGGGAGCAACGATGAGCAGTTCTTC. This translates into CATSPYSGSNDEQFF.

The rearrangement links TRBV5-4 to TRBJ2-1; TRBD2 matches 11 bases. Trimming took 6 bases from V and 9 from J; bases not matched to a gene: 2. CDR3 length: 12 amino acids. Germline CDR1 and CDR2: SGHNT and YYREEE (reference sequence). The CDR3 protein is CASTLAGGEQFF. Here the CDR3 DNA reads TGTGCCAGCACTCTAGCGGGGGGTGAGCAGTTCTTC.

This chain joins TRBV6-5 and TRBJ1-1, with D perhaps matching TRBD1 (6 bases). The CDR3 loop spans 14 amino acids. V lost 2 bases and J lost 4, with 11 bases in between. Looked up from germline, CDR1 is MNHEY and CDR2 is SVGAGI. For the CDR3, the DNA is TGTGCCAGCAGTTACGGTGGGACAACCACTGAAGCTTTCTTT. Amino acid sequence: CASSYGGTTTEAFF.

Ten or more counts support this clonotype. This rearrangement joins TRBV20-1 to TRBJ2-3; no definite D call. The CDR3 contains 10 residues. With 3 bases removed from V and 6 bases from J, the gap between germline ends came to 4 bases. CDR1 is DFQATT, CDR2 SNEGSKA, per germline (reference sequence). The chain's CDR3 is CSASKDTQYF. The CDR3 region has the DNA TGCAGTGCTAGTAAGGATACGCAGTATTTT.

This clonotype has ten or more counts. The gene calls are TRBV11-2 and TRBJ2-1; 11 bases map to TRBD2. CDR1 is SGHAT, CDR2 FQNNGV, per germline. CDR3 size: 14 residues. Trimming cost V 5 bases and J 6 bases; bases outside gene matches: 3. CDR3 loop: CASSQGLAVNEQFF. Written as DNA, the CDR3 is TGTGCCAGCAGCCAGGGACTAGCGGTCAATGAGCAGTTCTTC.

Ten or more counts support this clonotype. In DNA form, the CDR3 reads TGTGCCAGCAGCCAAGAGGAAGGACCCCGATTAAATGGCTACACCTTC. Amino acids: CASSQEEGPRLNGYTF. The chain carries TRBV3-1 and TRBJ1-2; D is unresolved. The germline CDR1 and CDR2 sequences are LGHDT and YNNKEL (reference sequence). The CDR3 length is 16 residues. V was trimmed by 0 bases and J by 6 bases, leaving 17 bases between them.

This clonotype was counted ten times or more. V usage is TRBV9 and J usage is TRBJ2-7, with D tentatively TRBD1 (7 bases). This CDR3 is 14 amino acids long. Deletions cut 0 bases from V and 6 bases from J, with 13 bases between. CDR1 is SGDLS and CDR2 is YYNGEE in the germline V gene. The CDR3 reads CASSVGQGGREQYF. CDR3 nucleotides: TGTGCCAGCAGCGTAGGGCAGGGGGGACGCGAGCAGTACTTC.

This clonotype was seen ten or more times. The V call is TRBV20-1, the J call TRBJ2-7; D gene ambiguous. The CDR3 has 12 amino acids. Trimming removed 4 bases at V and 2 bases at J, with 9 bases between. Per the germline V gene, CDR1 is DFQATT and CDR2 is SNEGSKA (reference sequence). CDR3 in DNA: TGCAGTGCTAACGGGCCAGCCTACGAGCAGTACTTC. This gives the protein CSANGPAYEQYF.

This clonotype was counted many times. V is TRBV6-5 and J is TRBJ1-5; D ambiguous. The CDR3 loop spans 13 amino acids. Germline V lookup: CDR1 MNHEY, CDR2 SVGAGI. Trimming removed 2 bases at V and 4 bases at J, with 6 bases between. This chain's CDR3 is CASSYDGNQPQHF. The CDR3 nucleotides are TGTGCCAGCAGTTACGATGGGAATCAGCCCCAGCATTTT.

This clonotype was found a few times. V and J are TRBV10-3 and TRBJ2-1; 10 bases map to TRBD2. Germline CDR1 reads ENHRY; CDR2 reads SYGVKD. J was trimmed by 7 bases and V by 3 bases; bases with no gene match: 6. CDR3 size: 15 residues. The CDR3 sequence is CAISERLAGLNEQFF. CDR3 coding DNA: TGTGCCATCAGTGAAAGACTAGCGGGTTTAAATGAGCAGTTCTTC.

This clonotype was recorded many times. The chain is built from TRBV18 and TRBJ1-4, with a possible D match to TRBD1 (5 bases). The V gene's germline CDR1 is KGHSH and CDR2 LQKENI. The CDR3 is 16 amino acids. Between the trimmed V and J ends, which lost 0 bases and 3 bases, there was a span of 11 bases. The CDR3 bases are TGTGCCAGCTCACCACCGTTGGGGGGTTCTAATGAAAAACTGTTTTTT. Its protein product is CASSPPLGGSNEKLFF. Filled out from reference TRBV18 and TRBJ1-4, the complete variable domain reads NAGVMQNPRHLVRRRGQEARLRCSPMKGHSHVYWYRQLPEEGLKFMVYLQKENIIDESGMPKERFSAEFPKEGPSILRIQQVVRGDSAAYFCASSPPLGGSNEKLFFGSGTQLSVL.

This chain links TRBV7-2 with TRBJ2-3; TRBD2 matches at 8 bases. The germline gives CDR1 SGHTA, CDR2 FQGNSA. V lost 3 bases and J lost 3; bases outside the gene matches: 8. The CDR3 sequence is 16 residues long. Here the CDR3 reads CASSLELTSETDTQYF. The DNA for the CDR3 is TGTGCCAGCAGCTTGGAGCTGACTAGCGAGACAGATACGCAGTATTTT.

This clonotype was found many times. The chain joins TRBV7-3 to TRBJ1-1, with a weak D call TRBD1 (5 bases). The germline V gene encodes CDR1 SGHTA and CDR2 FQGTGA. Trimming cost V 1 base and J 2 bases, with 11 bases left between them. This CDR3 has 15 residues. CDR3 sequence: CASSLNPGPNTEAFF. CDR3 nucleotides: TGTGCCAGCAGCTTAAACCCAGGGCCAAACACTGAAGCTTTCTTT.

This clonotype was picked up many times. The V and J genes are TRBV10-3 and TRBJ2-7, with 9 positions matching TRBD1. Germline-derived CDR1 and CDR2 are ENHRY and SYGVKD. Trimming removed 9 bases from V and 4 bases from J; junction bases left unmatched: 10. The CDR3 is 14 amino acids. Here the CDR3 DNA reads TGTGCCATGTCGACAGGGGGACCACATTACGAGCAGTACTTC. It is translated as CAMSTGGPHYEQYF.

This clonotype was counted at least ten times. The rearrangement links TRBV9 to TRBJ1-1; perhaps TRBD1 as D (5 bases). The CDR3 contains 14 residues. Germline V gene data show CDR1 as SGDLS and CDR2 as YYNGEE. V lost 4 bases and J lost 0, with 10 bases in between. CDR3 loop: CASSPGGVNTEAFF. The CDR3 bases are TGTGCCAGCAGCCCCGGGGGAGTGAACACTGAAGCTTTCTTT.

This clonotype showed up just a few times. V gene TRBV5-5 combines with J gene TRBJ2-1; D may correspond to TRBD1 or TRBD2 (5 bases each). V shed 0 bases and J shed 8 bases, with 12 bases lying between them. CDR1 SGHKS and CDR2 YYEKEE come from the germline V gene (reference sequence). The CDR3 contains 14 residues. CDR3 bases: TGTGCCAGCAGCTTGGTGCTGGGGGTCGATGAGCAGTTCTTC. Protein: CASSLVLGVDEQFF. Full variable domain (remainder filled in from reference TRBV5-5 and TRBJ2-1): DAGVTQSPTHLIKTRGQQVTLRCSPISGHKSVSWYQQVLGQGPQFIFQYYEKEERGRGNFPDRFSARQFPNYSSELNVNALLLGDSALYLCASSLVLGVDEQFFGPGTRLTVL.

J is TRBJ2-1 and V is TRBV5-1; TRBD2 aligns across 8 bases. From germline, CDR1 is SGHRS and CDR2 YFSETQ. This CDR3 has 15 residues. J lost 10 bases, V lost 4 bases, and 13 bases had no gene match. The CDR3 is CASSPGLTSAWEQFF. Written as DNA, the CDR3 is TGCGCCAGCAGCCCAGGCCTGACTAGCGCCTGGGAGCAGTTCTTC. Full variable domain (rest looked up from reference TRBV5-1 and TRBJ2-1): KAGVTQTPRYLIKTRGQQVTLSCSPISGHRSVSWYQQTPGQGLQFLFEYFSETQRNKGNFPGRFSGRQFSNSRSEMNVSTLELGDSALYLCASSPGLTSAWEQFFGPGTRLTVL.

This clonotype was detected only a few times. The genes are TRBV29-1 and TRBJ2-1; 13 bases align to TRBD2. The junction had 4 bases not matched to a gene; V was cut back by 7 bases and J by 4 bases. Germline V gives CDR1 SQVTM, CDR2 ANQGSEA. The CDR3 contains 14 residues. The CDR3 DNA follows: TGCAGCGGCCGGACTAGCGGGGGTTACAATGAGCAGTTCTTC. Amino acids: CSGRTSGGYNEQFF.

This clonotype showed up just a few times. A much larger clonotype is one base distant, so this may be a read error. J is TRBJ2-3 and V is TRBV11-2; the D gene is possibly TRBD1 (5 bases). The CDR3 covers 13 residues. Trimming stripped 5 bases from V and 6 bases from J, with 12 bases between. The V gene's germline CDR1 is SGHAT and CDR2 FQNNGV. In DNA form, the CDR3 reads TGTGCCAGCAGCCTCAGACAGACCGATACGCAGTATTTT. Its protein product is CASSLRQTDTQYF.

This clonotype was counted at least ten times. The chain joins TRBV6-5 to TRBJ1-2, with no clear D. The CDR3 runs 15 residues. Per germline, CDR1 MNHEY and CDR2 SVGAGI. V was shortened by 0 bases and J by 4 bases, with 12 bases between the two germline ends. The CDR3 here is CASSYSIFGSYGYTF. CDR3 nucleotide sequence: TGTGCCAGCAGTTACTCGATTTTCGGGAGCTATGGCTACACCTTC.

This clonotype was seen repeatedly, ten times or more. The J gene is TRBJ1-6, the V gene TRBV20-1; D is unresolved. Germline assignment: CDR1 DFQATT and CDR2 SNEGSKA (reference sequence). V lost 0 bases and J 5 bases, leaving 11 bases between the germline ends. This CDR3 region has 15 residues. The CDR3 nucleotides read TGCAGTGCTAGAGATCCTCGACGGGATAATTCACCCCTCCACTTT. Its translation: CSARDPRRDNSPLHF.